This note documents a single T cell receptor beta chain sequence. V was clipped by 6 bases and J by 5 bases; unmatched bases: 6. The CDR3 consists of 13 residues. Germline V gives CDR1 MNHEY, CDR2 SVGAGI. The record originates from a study of blood T cell repertoires in COVID-19. Profiled with immunoSEQ multiplex PCR; TCRdb holds only in-frame clones, not every one. This sample carries under 450,000 clones, approximately 86% of them seen once, and the ten largest clones take 7.1%. The receptor's source is an older woman with COVID-19, enrolled during active disease. This sequence joins TRBV6-5 and TRBJ1-2; TRBD1 matches 7 bases. Specimen: peripheral blood. Written as DNA, the CDR3 is TGTGCCAGCAGAGGACAGGAGCCTTATGGCTACACCTTC. The encoded protein is CASRGQEPYGYTF.